This T cell receptor (beta chain) was documented in a study of blood T cells in healthy people across ages. Study-wide findings and caveats: Because sorting was not performed, PBMCs prevented conclusive naive versus antigen-experienced comparison. While age rose, TCR beta diversity per million T cells dropped in a roughly linear way.

Alongside a J-beta primer mix, a sample-barcoded 5' primer served in a second PCR lasting about 7 to 12 cycles. TCRdb re-called the 5' RACE reads through MiXCR, storing one row per CDR3 protein. This repertoire shows about 840,000 distinct CDR3 sequences, almost 30% found once; its top ten account for roughly a tenth. Donors ranged from about 6 to 90 years old and were healthy Caucasians in Russia. Remarks on this clonotype: Its target is not known.

Germline CDR1 is SGHTA and CDR2 is FQGNSA. The CDR3 totals 16 residues. The trim removed 6 bases at V and 7 bases at J, leaving 12 bases unmatched. The data were also submitted as part of a second study, on T cells of mothers and their children. That study reports: Reads obtained per mother exceeded 9 million TCR beta CDR3 reads, with a few million obtained per child.

The sample consisted of blood. This receptor was obtained from a woman in her forties in good health. This rearrangement joins TRBV7-2 to TRBJ1-2; 12 positions agree with TRBD1. CDR3 nucleotide sequence: TGTGCCAGCAGTTCTAGCCGGGGACAGGGGGCAGGTGGCTACACCTTC. It translates to CASSSSRGQGAGGYTF.